The clone carrying this T cell receptor beta chain was detected many times. The library protocol tagged individual cDNA molecules with unique molecular identifiers. TCRdb fed the 5' RACE reads into MiXCR, producing one record per CDR3 protein. The sample records 81,000 or so distinct CDR3 sequences, around 12% being singletons. These data are taken from a study of early T cells in non-severe SARS-CoV-2 infection. Background on the study: Sequencing used unsorted whole-blood bulk RNA, so chains lack pairing.

The CDR3 runs 13 residues. CDR1 and CDR2 (germline): LGHDT, YNNKEL (reference sequence). With 8 bases clipped from V and 4 bases from J, the junction kept 5 bases outside the gene matches. The rearrangement uses TRBV3-1 and TRBJ2-1; TRBD2 aligns across 7 bases. This clonotype originated in an adult who was a healthcare worker with PCR-confirmed SARS-CoV-2 infection or an uninfected control (not recorded which). The sequenced sample consisted of whole blood. The CDR3 sequence: CASEKRGYNEQFF. In DNA, the CDR3 is TGTGCCAGCGAAAAGCGGGGATACAATGAGCAGTTCTTC.